A selection of T cell receptor beta chains follows, all from one sample in a study of blood T cell repertoires in COVID-19. Assay: immunoSEQ multiplex PCR; the TCRdb copy retains only in-frame clones and omits some. This table holds some 200,000 clones, roughly 80% found once. Sequenced sample: peripheral blood. All receptors come from a woman aged 60-75 years with acute or convalescent COVID-19. Both conserved end residues are part of each CDR3. Each record gives: clone size, J gene, D gene, V gene, CDR3 protein, CDR3 DNA. The D gene is left open where the match is weak. Clone size is shown for a subset of rows, as once, few, many or a class of expanded clone.

size: few
J: TRBJ2-7
D: TRBD2
V: TRBV10-1
CDR3: CASSESNVRTSGFYYEQYF
DNA: TGCGCCAGCAGTGAGTCGAATGTTAGGACTAGCGGGTTTTACTACGAGCAGTACTTC

size: few
J: TRBJ2-2
D: .
V: TRBV5-1
CDR3: CASSLEQANTGELFF
DNA: TGCGCCAGCAGCTTGGAACAGGCGAACACCGGGGAGCTGTTTTTT

size: once
J: TRBJ1-2
D: .
V: TRBV30
CDR3: CAWSRSTGVGYTF
DNA: TGTGCCTGGAGTCGATCGACAGGAGTTGGCTACACCTTC

size: few
J: TRBJ1-2
D: TRBD1
V: TRBV4-3
CDR3: CASSLDRFYGYTF
DNA: TGCGCCAGCAGCCTGGACAGGTTCTATGGCTACACCTTC

size: .
J: TRBJ1-1
D: TRBD1
V: TRBV5-6
CDR3: CASSPGGTGGANTEAFF
DNA: TGTGCCAGCAGCCCTGGTGGGACAGGGGGCGCGAACACTGAAGCTTTCTTT

size: .
J: TRBJ1-2
D: TRBD1
V: TRBV30
CDR3: CAWRPGQGPYGYTF
DNA: TGTGCCTGGAGGCCGGGACAGGGACCTTATGGCTACACCTTC

size: .
J: TRBJ2-7
D: TRBD2
V: TRBV5-1
CDR3: CASSSGLAGGPSSYEQYF
DNA: TGCGCCAGCAGCTCGGGACTAGCGGGGGGTCCCTCCTCCTACGAGCAGTACTTC

size: once
J: TRBJ2-4
D: .
V: TRBV19
CDR3: CASALDWRNIQYF
DNA: TGTGCCAGTGCACTAGATTGGAGAAACATTCAGTACTTC

size: .
J: TRBJ2-7
D: .
V: TRBV2
CDR3: CASSESLGAPYEQYF
DNA: TGTGCCAGCAGTGAAAGTCTAGGTGCCCCCTACGAGCAGTACTTC

size: .
J: TRBJ2-1
D: TRBD2
V: TRBV7-6
CDR3: CASTEGRASGRAYNEQFF
DNA: TGTGCCAGCACGGAAGGAAGGGCTAGCGGGCGAGCCTACAATGAGCAGTTCTTC

size: .
J: TRBJ1-1
D: .
V: TRBV15
CDR3: CATRVQGDTEAFF
DNA: TGTGCCACCAGAGTACAGGGAGACACTGAAGCTTTCTTT